Below are 28 T cell receptor beta chains sequenced from a single sample in a study of metastatic and nonmetastatic thyroid tumors. MiXCR was used by TCRdb to re-call the PCR reads. The sample includes under 45,000 clones, approximately 19% of them seen just once. Every patient was untreated before thyroid surgery. The material sequenced was tumor tissue. The receptors shown here come from a female donor with papillary thyroid cancer or a benign thyroid nodule (not recorded which). Some clones in this sample may be carry-over from other donors' samples.

Concerning this clone: A read error is possible here, since a much larger clone lies one base away. The same CDR3 also results from other DNA sequences found in this sample. CDR3 DNA sequence: TGCAGCGTGGCAGGACAGGGTCTGAAGACCCAGTACTTC. Residues: CSVAGQGLKTQYF. The chain recombines TRBV29-1 with TRBJ2-5, with 8 bases matching TRBD1. CDR1 and CDR2 from the germline V gene are SQVTM and ANQGSEA. CDR3 length equals 13 residues. J gave up 6 bases and V 6 bases, and 9 bases lay outside the gene matches.

This clone has only a few counts. The chain recombines TRBV15 with TRBJ2-7, with TRBD1 matching over 7 bases. The junction had 4 bases not matched to a gene; V was cut back by 0 bases and J by 5 bases. The V gene's germline CDR1 is LNHNV and CDR2 YYDKDF (reference sequence). This CDR3 has 14 residues. CDR3 bases: TGTGCCACCAGCAGAGAGTTAGGGGGCCACGAGCAGTACTTC. Its translation: CATSRELGGHEQYF.

As regards this clone: A junction end diverges from the germline sequence, so it may reflect a read error. The V call is TRBV7-2, the J call TRBJ1-2, with D uncertain. The CDR3 is 13 amino acids. Germline V gene data show CDR1 as SGHTA and CDR2 as FQGNSA. The CDR3 DNA reads as TGTGCCAGCAGCACAACCCGCAGCGATGGCTACAACTTC. This gives the protein CASSTTRSDGYNF.

This clone was seen a handful of times. The CDR3 nucleotides are TGTGCCAGCAGTTTACCTTCGGGACAGGGGATGAACACCATATATTTT. As protein: CASSLPSGQGMNTIYF. The chain recombines TRBV28 with TRBJ1-3, with TRBD1 matching 10 bases. Germline V gene lookup returns CDR1 MDHEN and CDR2 SYDVKM. This CDR3 is 16 amino acids long. Trimming took 2 bases from V and 7 from J; bases not matched to a gene: 8.

The chain employs TRBV11-3 and TRBJ1-1; 8 bases align to TRBD1. Germline V CDR1 and CDR2: SGHNT, YENEEA. The J segment lost 8 bases and the V segment lost 4 bases, leaving 3 bases of the junction unmatched. The CDR3 is 12 amino acids. The DNA of the CDR3 is TGTGCCAGCAGCTCCAACAGGGGGGAAGCTTTCTTT. Translation: CASSSNRGEAFF.

This clone came up many times. The gene calls are TRBV24-1 and TRBJ1-4; TRBD1 agrees at 8 bases. Germline V lookup: CDR1 KGHDR, CDR2 SFDVKD. The CDR3 spans 14 residues. The trim removed 6 bases at V and 6 bases at J, leaving 5 bases unmatched. The DNA for the CDR3 is TGTGCCACCAGTCCCGGGACAGGAGATGAAAAACTGTTTTTT. This sequence encodes CATSPGTGDEKLFF.

The table lists this clone with many counts. J is TRBJ2-7 and V is TRBV5-1; 12 bases align to TRBD1. The CDR3 length is 16 residues. Per the germline V gene, CDR1 is SGHRS and CDR2 is YFSETQ. V lost 2 bases and J lost 5; bases outside the gene matches: 8. CDR3 bases: TGCGCCAGCAGCTTTGTCCGGGGACAGGGGGCACACGAGCAGTACTTC. Translating gives CASSFVRGQGAHEQYF.

This clone was found many times. This chain joins TRBV9 and TRBJ2-5; D assignment may be TRBD1 or TRBD2 (5 bases each). The CDR3 loop spans 14 amino acids. Germline assignment: CDR1 SGDLS and CDR2 YYNGEE. The V gene lost 4 bases and the J gene lost 4 bases, with 14 bases spanning the gap. The CDR3 sequence: CASSKGGGTETQYF. For the CDR3, the DNA is TGTGCCAGCAGCAAGGGTGGGGGAACAGAGACCCAGTACTTC. The full variable domain, rest sourced from reference TRBV9 and TRBJ2-5, is DSGVTQTPKHLITATGQRVTLRCSPRSGDLSVYWYQQSLDQGLQFLIQYYNGEERAKGNILERFSAQQFPDLHSELNLSSLELGDSALYFCASSKGGGTETQYFGPGTRLLVL.

This clone has a count of ten or more. This same CDR3 is encoded by further DNA sequences in the sample. The rearrangement links TRBV6-1 to TRBJ1-3; TRBD1 matches 7 bases. This CDR3 comprises 16 residues. Germline V CDR1 and CDR2: MNHNS, SASEGT. V trimming: 5 bases; J trimming: 8 bases; junction bases outside the gene matches: 15. CDR3 nucleotides: TGTGCCAGCAGTCGAGGGCACGGGACAGTCGGACACACCATATATTTT. Its protein is CASSRGHGTVGHTIYF.

Many counts were recorded for this clone. The CDR3 sequence is CATSRASTDTQYF. CDR3 DNA: TGTGCCACCAGCAGAGCATCCACAGATACGCAGTATTTT. The chain employs TRBV15 and TRBJ2-3; D call uncertain. The CDR3 consists of 13 residues. Between the trimmed V and J ends, which lost 1 base and 2 bases, there was a span of 4 bases. Germline CDR1 is LNHNV and CDR2 is YYDKDF (reference sequence).

This clone came up a few times. The chain recombines TRBV20-1 with TRBJ2-3; TRBD2 matches at 14 bases. This CDR3 is 15 amino acids long. V lost 3 bases to trimming and J lost 6 bases; unmatched junction nucleotides: 5. Germline loops: CDR1 DFQATT, CDR2 SNEGSKA (reference sequence). DNA for the CDR3: TGCAGTGCTAGCCCGACTAGCGGGGGGGGTGATACGCAGTATTTT. Amino acid sequence: CSASPTSGGGDTQYF.

In its sample, this clone was seen many times. Other DNA variants within this sample encode the same CDR3. The chain links TRBV29-1 to TRBJ1-1; no definite D call. The CDR3 sequence is 14 residues long. The germline V gene encodes CDR1 SQVTM and CDR2 ANQGSEA. V lost 7 bases, J lost 2 bases, and 17 bases lay in between. The CDR3 DNA is TGCAGCGCCGTGGAGGGCGGGCTAAACACTGAAGCTTTCTTT. Amino acid sequence: CSAVEGGLNTEAFF.

This clone was counted between two and nine times. The V call is TRBV19, the J call TRBJ1-4; TRBD1 matches at 7 bases. V dropped 6 bases and J dropped 7; count of bases not matched to a gene: 8. CDR3 length: 14 residues. Germline V lookup: CDR1 LNHDA, CDR2 SQIVND (reference sequence). CDR3 sequence reads: CASRSDRDSEKLFF. The CDR3 nucleotides are TGTGCCAGTAGGAGTGACAGGGATTCTGAAAAACTGTTTTTT.

To note about this clone: Distinct nucleotide sequences in the sample also encode this CDR3. This chain uses TRBV20-1 with TRBJ2-1; tentative D call: TRBD1 (7 bases). The CDR3 is 17 amino acids. Germline V gene sequence: CDR1 DFQATT, CDR2 SNEGSKA (reference sequence). Trimming cost V 0 bases and J 5 bases, with 20 bases left between them. CDR3 bases: TGCAGTGCTAGAGATCCAGCGAGGGCGGGACAGCACAATGAGCAGTTCTTC. It translates to CSARDPARAGQHNEQFF.

This chain joins TRBV27 and TRBJ1-1; tentative D call: TRBD1 (6 bases). The CDR3 sequence is 13 residues long. Trimming shortened V by 4 bases and J by 6 bases, and 12 bases separated the two germline ends. Germline V gene lookup returns CDR1 MNHEY and CDR2 SMNVEV (reference sequence). The CDR3 coding sequence is TGTGCCAGCAGTTGGGGCGGGGGCGCTGAAGCTTTCTTT. Protein product: CASSWGGGAEAFF.

This clone came up many times. A much larger clone is a single base away; this may be a read error. The chain carries TRBV28 and TRBJ2-7; TRBD2 matches at 8 bases. The J segment lost 1 base and the V segment lost 7 bases, leaving 9 bases of the junction unmatched. Germline lookup yields CDR1 MDHEN and CDR2 SYDVKM. This CDR3 has 15 amino acids. The CDR3 DNA is TGTGCCAGCATACCCGGGGGGGGGCGATCCTACGAGCAGTACTTC. This codes for CASIPGGGRSYEQYF.

This clone was seen ten or more times. CDR3 nucleotide sequence: TGTGCCAGCTCGCAGAGGGGTTGGTACCAAGAGACCCAGTACTTC. Encoded protein: CASSQRGWYQETQYF. This chain connects TRBV18 to TRBJ2-5; D possibly matches TRBD1 or TRBD2 (5 bases each). CDR1 and CDR2 (germline): KGHSH, LQKENI. V gave up 6 bases and J gave up 0 bases, with 14 bases separating them. The CDR3 extends over 15 amino acids.

This clone was observed at least ten times. This rearrangement joins TRBV9 to TRBJ2-1; D may be TRBD1 (5 bases). The CDR3 length is 13 residues. Germline CDR1 and CDR2: SGDLS and YYNGEE. Trimming pared 0 bases from V and 8 bases from J, leaving 9 bases between. The DNA of the CDR3 is TGTGCCAGCAGCGTAGGGGGCGCGCATGAGCAGTTCTTC. Amino acids: CASSVGGAHEQFF. Complete variable domain (other parts from reference TRBV9 and TRBJ2-1): DSGVTQTPKHLITATGQRVTLRCSPRSGDLSVYWYQQSLDQGLQFLIQYYNGEERAKGNILERFSAQQFPDLHSELNLSSLELGDSALYFCASSVGGAHEQFFGPGTRLTVL.

A remark on this clone: One junction end disagrees with the germline gene, perhaps due to a read error. The chain recombines TRBV20-1 with TRBJ1-5; D is unclear. CDR3 length equals 16 residues. Germline V gene lookup returns CDR1 DFQATT and CDR2 SNEGSKA (reference sequence). Here the CDR3 reads CSARETRPGLNQHQHF. CDR3 coding DNA: TGCAGTGCTAGAGAGACTCGTCCCGGCCTTAATCAGCACCAGCATTTT.

This clone was picked up many times. V and J are TRBV29-1 and TRBJ2-3; D ambiguous. Germline values: CDR1 SQVTM, CDR2 ANQGSEA. V shed 3 bases and J shed 2 bases, with 9 bases lying between them. The CDR3 has 13 amino acids. The CDR3 reads CSVDKAYTDTQYF. CDR3 DNA: TGCAGCGTTGACAAGGCCTACACAGATACGCAGTATTTT.

On this clone itself: A read error may be the cause here, since a much bigger clone is one base away. V gene TRBV5-6 combines with J gene TRBJ2-7, with D tentatively TRBD1 (6 bases). The CDR3 sequence is 12 residues long. The germline V and J ends were trimmed by 6 bases and 7 bases, with 14 bases remaining between them. Germline CDR1 reads SGHDT; CDR2 reads YYEEEE. The CDR3 region is CASIWGQGEQYF. In DNA form, the CDR3 reads TGTGCCAGCATCTGGGGGCAGGGGGAGCAGTACTTC.

This clone has a count of ten or more. The chain recombines TRBV9 with TRBJ1-1; no definite D call. CDR1 is SGDLS and CDR2 is YYNGEE in the germline V gene. Trimming took 3 bases from V and 0 from J, leaving 15 bases between them. This CDR3 contains 16 residues. CDR3 sequence reads: CASSETHVDVNTEAFF. The CDR3 DNA reads as TGTGCCAGCAGCGAGACACATGTGGACGTGAACACTGAAGCTTTCTTT.

At least ten counts were recorded for this clone. The gene calls are TRBV5-1 and TRBJ2-5; 8 bases fit TRBD2. Germline V gene data show CDR1 as SGHRS and CDR2 as YFSETQ. The V segment lost 4 bases and the J segment 4 bases; nucleotides outside the gene matches: 9. This CDR3 has 15 amino acids. In DNA, the CDR3 is TGCGCCAGCAGCACCCGGGGGGGTGGAAGAGAGACCCAGTACTTC. It specifies CASSTRGGGRETQYF.

This clone was counted ten times or more. This sequence may be a read error, since a much larger clone differs from it by one base. The chain couples TRBV6-6 to TRBJ1-1, with D uncertain. V lost 10 bases and J lost 2, with 29 bases in between. CDR3 length: 18 amino acids. In germline, CDR1 is MNHNY, CDR2 SVGAGI (reference sequence). In DNA, the CDR3 is TGTGCCATTTCCTCTCGGGATACGGGAAAGAGGGTAAACACTGAAGCTTTCTTT. It codes for CAISSRDTGKRVNTEAFF.

This clone has only a few counts. V usage is TRBV6-1 and J usage is TRBJ2-1; 10 nucleotides align to TRBD2. The germline V gene has CDR1 MNHNS and CDR2 SASEGT. With 4 bases clipped from V and 6 bases from J, the junction kept 0 bases outside the gene matches. The CDR3 consists of 13 residues. The CDR3 sequence is CASSASGGNEQFF. The CDR3 DNA follows: TGTGCCAGCAGTGCTAGCGGGGGCAATGAGCAGTTCTTC.

There are many counts of this clone. The CDR3 reads CASYRDENYGYTF. CDR3 nucleotides: TGTGCCAGCTACAGGGATGAGAACTATGGCTACACCTTC. The chain employs TRBV6-2 or TRBV6-3 and TRBJ1-2; D might be TRBD1 (6 bases). The V gene's germline CDR1 is MNHEY and CDR2 SVGEGT. The CDR3 is made up of 13 amino acids. The ends were cut back, 8 bases at V and 2 bases at J, with 12 bases in the middle.

This chain uses TRBV30 with TRBJ2-7; D gene ambiguous. CDR3 length: 12 amino acids. Germline V CDR1 and CDR2: GTSNPN, SVGIG (reference sequence). The V and J ends lost 2 bases and 5 bases respectively, with 10 bases between them. The CDR3 sequence is CAWSTVRNEQYF. The CDR3 DNA is TGTGCCTGGAGTACGGTCAGGAACGAGCAGTACTTC.

This clone was recorded at least ten times. V and J are TRBV18 and TRBJ2-7; perhaps TRBD2 as D (5 bases). Germline CDR1 reads KGHSH; CDR2 reads LQKENI. This CDR3 is 14 amino acids long. Deletions cut 6 bases from V and 1 base from J, with 13 bases between. CDR3: CASSTGKGSYEQYF. The CDR3 coding sequence is TGTGCCAGCTCGACCGGGAAGGGATCCTACGAGCAGTACTTC.